This T cell receptor beta chain was recorded in a study of cytomegalovirus exposure and HLA in healthy donors. The study, taken as a whole, reports: Later analysis showed most CMV-associated TCR beta chains appearing HLA-restricted. A later analysis reportedly found fewer N-insertions in an Asian-associated ancestry cluster than the roughly 670-donor mean.

A remark on this clone: Antigen: not known.

Primers included in the PCR were 60 Vbeta and 13 Jbeta primers. Per the study methods: In a later analysis, some 80 million unique TCR beta chains included roughly 11 million shared by two or more donors. Profiling relied on immunoSEQ multiplex PCR, and the TCRdb table lists in-frame clones only, not all of them. D and trimming come from the DNA, and the V and J calls and clone size come from that table. The sample lists more than 85,000 clones, approximately 11% occurring once. V was clipped by 4 bases and J by 0 bases; unmatched bases: 6. Germline CDR1 SGDLS, CDR2 YYNGEE. This CDR3 spans 15 amino acids.

The chain recombines TRBV9 with TRBJ1-1; 7 bases fit TRBD1. Specimen: PBMCs. This clonotype was obtained from a man aged 40-55 years in good health and CMV-seropositive. CDR3 loop: CASSPWDSVNTEAFF. The CDR3 DNA reads TGTGCCAGCAGCCCATGGGACAGCGTGAACACTGAAGCTTTCTTT.